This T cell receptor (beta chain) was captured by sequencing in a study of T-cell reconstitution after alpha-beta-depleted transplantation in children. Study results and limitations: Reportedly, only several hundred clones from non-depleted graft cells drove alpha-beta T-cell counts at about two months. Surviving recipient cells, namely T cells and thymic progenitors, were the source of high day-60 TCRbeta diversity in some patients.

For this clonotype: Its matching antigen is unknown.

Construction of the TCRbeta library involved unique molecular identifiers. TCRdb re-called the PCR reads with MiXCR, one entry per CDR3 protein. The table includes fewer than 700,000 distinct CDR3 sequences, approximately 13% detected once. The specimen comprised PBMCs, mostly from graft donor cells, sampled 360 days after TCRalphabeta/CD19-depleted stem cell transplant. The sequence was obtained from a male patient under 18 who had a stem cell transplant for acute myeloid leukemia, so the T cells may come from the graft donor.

The chain's CDR3 is CSVLTAGEQFF. The DNA of the CDR3 is TGCAGTGTACTAACGGCGGGGGAGCAGTTCTTC. V gene TRBV20-1 combines with J gene TRBJ2-1; D perhaps matches TRBD2 (6 bases). CDR3 length equals 11 residues. Trimming shortened V by 7 bases and J by 10 bases, and 14 bases separated the two germline ends. Germline-derived CDR1 and CDR2 are DFQATT and SNEGSKA (reference sequence).